What follows are 21 T cell receptor beta chains derived from one specimen sequenced in a study of cytomegalovirus exposure and HLA in healthy donors. The study ran its PCR with 60 Vbeta and 13 Jbeta primers. TCRdb's table, derived via immunoSEQ multiplex PCR, lists solely in-frame clones and lacks some. The sample holds roughly 140,000 clones, over 60% seen once. Sequencing was done on a sample of PBMCs. All receptors derive from a woman in her forties or fifties in good health and CMV-seronegative.

In its sample, this clone was seen a few times. This chain joins TRBV5-4 and TRBJ1-4; TRBD1 agrees at 7 bases. CDR3 size: 14 residues. Germline trimming cut 2 bases from V and 6 bases from J; bases unmatched to any gene: 4. Germline CDR1 is SGHNT and CDR2 is YYREEE (reference sequence). The CDR3 protein is CASSLTGVDEKLFF. CDR3 DNA: TGTGCCAGCAGCTTAACAGGGGTGGATGAAAAACTGTTTTTT.

The J gene is TRBJ1-3, the V gene TRBV10-3; weak D call: TRBD1 (5 bases). Germline CDR1 ENHRY, CDR2 SYGVKD. This CDR3 region has 17 residues. V was trimmed by 0 bases and J by 0 bases, leaving 12 bases between them. Here the CDR3 DNA reads TGTGCCATCAGTGAGTCGGGGGGAATAAGCTCTGGAAACACCATATATTTT. Encoded protein: CAISESGGISSGNTIYF.

Note on this clone: The same CDR3 can be traced to other DNA sequences in this sample. This chain links TRBV7-9 with TRBJ1-2; D might be TRBD1 (5 bases). The CDR3 is made up of 16 amino acids. The ends were cut back, 1 base at V and 4 bases at J, with 16 bases in the middle. CDR1 SEHNR and CDR2 FQNEAQ come from the germline V gene (reference sequence). CDR3 protein: CASSLEEFLGAYGYTF. CDR3 DNA sequence: TGTGCCAGCAGCTTAGAGGAGTTTCTTGGGGCCTATGGCTACACCTTC. The variable domain in full, completed from reference TRBV7-9 and TRBJ1-2, reads DTGVSQNPRHKITKRGQNVTFRCDPISEHNRLYWYRQTLGQGPEFLTYFQNEAQLEKSRLLSDRFSAERPKGSFSTLEIQRTEQGDSAMYLCASSLEEFLGAYGYTFGSGTRLTVV.

The rearrangement links TRBV4-1 to TRBJ1-1, with D unresolved. Trimming took 5 bases from V and 0 from J, leaving 10 bases between them. Germline values: CDR1 MGHRA, CDR2 YSYEKL. This CDR3 spans 14 amino acids. The CDR3, as DNA: TGCGCCAGCAGCAAGCATGTGATGAACACTGAAGCTTTCTTT. Translated, it gives CASSKHVMNTEAFF.

The V call is TRBV6-5, the J call TRBJ1-1; 9 bases line up with TRBD1. This CDR3 region has 15 residues. The ends lost 6 bases at V and 1 base at J; junction bases unmatched: 6. Germline lookup yields CDR1 MNHEY and CDR2 SVGAGI. Written as DNA, the CDR3 is TGTGCCAGCAGCCCCGGACAGGGGCGGAACACTGAAGCTTTCTTT. It specifies CASSPGQGRNTEAFF.

This clone was seen a few times. The chain combines TRBV6-1 with TRBJ1-6, with unresolved D. The CDR3 runs 14 residues. V lost 5 bases, J lost 7 bases, and 12 bases lay in between. Germline CDR1 is MNHNS and CDR2 is SASEGT. CDR3 in DNA: TGTGCCAGCAGTCCGACTCGTTCGAATTCACCCCTCCACTTT. Protein sequence: CASSPTRSNSPLHF.

The V gene is TRBV19, the J gene TRBJ1-2; no clear D gene. V gave up 1 base and J gave up 7 bases, with 16 bases separating them. The CDR3 has 15 amino acids. Germline V lookup: CDR1 LNHDA, CDR2 SQIVND (reference sequence). In nucleotides, the CDR3 is TGTGCCAGTAGTATAGGCCCACCTACAGAAGCTGGCTACACCTTC. Encoded protein: CASSIGPPTEAGYTF.

The sample holds a few counts of this clone. The chain has TRBV13 and TRBJ1-1; 10 nucleotides match TRBD1. The V gene end was trimmed by 4 bases and the J gene end by 4 bases; junction bases not matched to a gene: 3. This CDR3 contains 14 residues. CDR1 PRHDT and CDR2 FYEKMQ come from the germline V gene (reference sequence). The CDR3 nucleotides read TGTGCCAGCAGCTACGACAGGGGGCGCACTGAAGCTTTCTTT. It yields the protein CASSYDRGRTEAFF.

The chain uses TRBV14 and TRBJ1-5, with 8 bases fitting TRBD1. Germline-derived CDR1 and CDR2 are SGHDN and FVKESK. The V and J ends lost 4 bases and 7 bases, in that order; junction bases with no gene match: 12. This CDR3 has 16 amino acids. CDR3 sequence: CASSLPLIQGGQPQHF. The CDR3 bases are TGTGCCAGCAGCCTACCATTAATACAGGGGGGACAGCCCCAGCATTTT.

The chain uses TRBV27 and TRBJ1-5; 8 nucleotides line up with TRBD1. This CDR3 has 15 residues. V lost 6 bases to trimming and J lost 0 bases; unmatched junction nucleotides: 4. Germline V CDR1 and CDR2: MNHEY, SMNVEV (reference sequence). In DNA form, the CDR3 reads TGTGCCAGCAGGACAGGGGCTTTTAGCAATCAGCCCCAGCATTTT. Residues: CASRTGAFSNQPQHF.

This chain connects TRBV5-4 to TRBJ2-5; TRBD1 aligns across 8 bases. The CDR3 spans 15 residues. With 1 base clipped from V and 5 bases from J, the junction kept 7 bases outside the gene matches. CDR1 and CDR2 (germline): SGHNT, YYREEE (reference sequence). The CDR3 loop reads CASSLRAGGRETQYF. CDR3 sequence (DNA): TGTGCCAGCAGCTTGAGGGCAGGGGGCAGGGAGACCCAGTACTTC.

The chain joins TRBV13 to TRBJ2-3; a possible D gene is TRBD2 (6 bases). Germline V lookup: CDR1 PRHDT, CDR2 FYEKMQ (reference sequence). The CDR3 is 15 residues long. Trimming removed 4 bases at V and 5 bases at J, with 16 bases between. CDR3 nucleotides: TGTGCCAGCAGCTCTTGGACGGGACTGAGAGATACGCAGTATTTT. Translated, it gives CASSSWTGLRDTQYF.

This clone turned up a few times. The chain is built from TRBV11-1 and TRBJ1-2; TRBD1 agrees at 8 bases. Germline trimming cut 5 bases from V and 3 bases from J; bases unmatched to any gene: 2. The CDR3 contains 13 residues. Germline V lookup: CDR1 SGHAT, CDR2 FQDESV (reference sequence). This CDR3 is CASSQTGDYGYTF. The DNA of the CDR3 is TGTGCCAGCAGCCAGACAGGGGACTATGGCTACACCTTC.

The chain carries TRBV4-1 and TRBJ1-2; the match to TRBD1 covers 8 bases. The CDR3 consists of 20 residues. The J segment lost 4 bases and the V segment lost 5 bases, leaving 24 bases of the junction unmatched. CDR1 and CDR2 (germline): MGHRA, YSYEKL. CDR3 DNA sequence: TGCGCCAGCAGCAATCCTTCCTATTTGGACAGGGACCCCCGGAGCTATGGCTACACCTTC. This gives the protein CASSNPSYLDRDPRSYGYTF.

The V and J genes are TRBV7-2 and TRBJ2-5; a weak D match, TRBD2 (6 bases). The CDR3 is 15 amino acids. Trimming cost V 5 bases and J 4 bases, with 17 bases left between them. Germline assignment: CDR1 SGHTA and CDR2 FQGNSA. The CDR3 sequence: CASSPGLPPSETQYF. Here the CDR3 DNA reads TGTGCCAGCAGCCCGGGACTCCCGCCCTCAGAGACCCAGTACTTC.

The chain combines TRBV30 with TRBJ2-7; 9 nucleotides agree with TRBD1. The germline V gene has CDR1 GTSNPN and CDR2 SVGIG (reference sequence). This CDR3 is 15 amino acids long. The V gene end was trimmed by 0 bases and the J gene end by 5 bases; junction bases not matched to a gene: 8. The CDR3 loop is CAWSVSGQGSHEQYF. The CDR3, as DNA: TGTGCCTGGAGTGTAAGTGGACAGGGGTCCCACGAGCAGTACTTC.

This clone was counted at least ten times. The chain is built from TRBV4-3 and TRBJ2-1; possibly TRBD1 for D (5 bases). The germline gives CDR1 LGHNA, CDR2 YSLEER. The CDR3 runs 13 residues. Deletions cut 8 bases from V and 8 bases from J, with 16 bases between. The CDR3 reads CASGGDSFYEQFF. CDR3 sequence (DNA): TGCGCCAGCGGTGGTGACAGTTTCTATGAGCAGTTCTTC.

This rearrangement joins TRBV6-5 to TRBJ1-6, with D uncertain. V was cut by 0 bases and J by 3 bases, with 9 bases left in between. The germline gives CDR1 MNHEY, CDR2 SVGAGI. There are 16 residues in the CDR3. The CDR3 sequence: CASSYSIPSYNSPLHF. The CDR3 nucleotides are TGTGCCAGCAGTTACTCGATCCCCAGCTATAATTCACCCCTCCACTTT.

V is TRBV6-1 and J is TRBJ2-5, with 7 bases that match TRBD1. TRBJ2-7 matches the DNA end more closely, so the J call is doubtful. This CDR3 region has 15 residues. From germline, CDR1 is MNHNS and CDR2 SASEGT. The CDR3 coding sequence is TGTGCCAGCAGTGAAAATTGGACAGGTCTCTACGAGCAGTACTTC. Protein product: CASSENWTGLYEQYF.

This rearrangement joins TRBV6-1 to TRBJ1-5; D gene uncertain. The CDR3 is made up of 14 amino acids. Germline CDR1 and CDR2: MNHNS and SASEGT. Trimming pared 3 bases from V and 2 bases from J, leaving 8 bases between. The DNA for the CDR3 is TGTGCCAGCAGTGACGGAGACGGCAATCAGCCCCAGCATTTT. Its protein product is CASSDGDGNQPQHF.

The rearrangement joins TRBV25-1 to TRBJ2-5; 8 bases align to TRBD2. Looked up from germline, CDR1 is MGHDK and CDR2 is SYGVNS. The J segment lost 2 bases and the V segment lost 5 bases, leaving 4 bases of the junction unmatched. The CDR3 totals 14 residues. The CDR3, as DNA: TGTGCCAGCAGTTCCGGGGGGGGGCAAGAGACCCAGTACTTC. Translating gives CASSSGGGQETQYF.